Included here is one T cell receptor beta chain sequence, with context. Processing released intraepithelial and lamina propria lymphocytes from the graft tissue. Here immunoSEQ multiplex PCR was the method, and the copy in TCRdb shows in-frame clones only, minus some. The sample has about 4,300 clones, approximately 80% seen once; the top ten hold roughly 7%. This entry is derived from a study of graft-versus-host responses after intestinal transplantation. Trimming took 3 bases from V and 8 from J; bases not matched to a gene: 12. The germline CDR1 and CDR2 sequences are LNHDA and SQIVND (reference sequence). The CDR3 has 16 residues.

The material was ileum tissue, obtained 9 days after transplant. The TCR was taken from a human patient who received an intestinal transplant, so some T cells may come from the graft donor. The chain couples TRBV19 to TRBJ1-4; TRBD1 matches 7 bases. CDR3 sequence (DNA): TGTGCCAGTAGTATCATCCCGGACAGGTCCGCGGAAAAACTGTTTTTT. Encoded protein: CASSIIPDRSAEKLFF.